Detailed here is one T cell receptor (beta chain). Germline CDR1 is ENHRY and CDR2 is SYGVKD. Trimming shortened V by 4 bases and J by 8 bases, and 20 bases separated the two germline ends. CDR3 length: 15 residues. The source of the sample is a study of Graves' ophthalmopathy and Graves' hyperthyroidism. Researchers took RNA transcripts and amplified TCR beta CDR3 regions from them. The first round was an RT-PCR with HTBI primers, and the second round was a multiplex PCR. TCRdb redid the calling of the multiplex PCR reads with MiXCR, one entry per CDR3 protein. This sample has approximately 1.2 million distinct CDR3 sequences; around a third occur once, and the top ten carry around 10%.

The receptor was derived from an adult man with Graves' hyperthyroidism. The V and J genes are TRBV10-3 and TRBJ1-1, with D perhaps matching TRBD1 (5 bases). The source material was peripheral blood or thyroid tissue (not recorded which). This chain's CDR3 is CAISVSGGVDAEAFF. The CDR3 DNA is TGTGCCATCAGTGTTAGCGGGGGGGTAGACGCCGAAGCTTTCTTT.